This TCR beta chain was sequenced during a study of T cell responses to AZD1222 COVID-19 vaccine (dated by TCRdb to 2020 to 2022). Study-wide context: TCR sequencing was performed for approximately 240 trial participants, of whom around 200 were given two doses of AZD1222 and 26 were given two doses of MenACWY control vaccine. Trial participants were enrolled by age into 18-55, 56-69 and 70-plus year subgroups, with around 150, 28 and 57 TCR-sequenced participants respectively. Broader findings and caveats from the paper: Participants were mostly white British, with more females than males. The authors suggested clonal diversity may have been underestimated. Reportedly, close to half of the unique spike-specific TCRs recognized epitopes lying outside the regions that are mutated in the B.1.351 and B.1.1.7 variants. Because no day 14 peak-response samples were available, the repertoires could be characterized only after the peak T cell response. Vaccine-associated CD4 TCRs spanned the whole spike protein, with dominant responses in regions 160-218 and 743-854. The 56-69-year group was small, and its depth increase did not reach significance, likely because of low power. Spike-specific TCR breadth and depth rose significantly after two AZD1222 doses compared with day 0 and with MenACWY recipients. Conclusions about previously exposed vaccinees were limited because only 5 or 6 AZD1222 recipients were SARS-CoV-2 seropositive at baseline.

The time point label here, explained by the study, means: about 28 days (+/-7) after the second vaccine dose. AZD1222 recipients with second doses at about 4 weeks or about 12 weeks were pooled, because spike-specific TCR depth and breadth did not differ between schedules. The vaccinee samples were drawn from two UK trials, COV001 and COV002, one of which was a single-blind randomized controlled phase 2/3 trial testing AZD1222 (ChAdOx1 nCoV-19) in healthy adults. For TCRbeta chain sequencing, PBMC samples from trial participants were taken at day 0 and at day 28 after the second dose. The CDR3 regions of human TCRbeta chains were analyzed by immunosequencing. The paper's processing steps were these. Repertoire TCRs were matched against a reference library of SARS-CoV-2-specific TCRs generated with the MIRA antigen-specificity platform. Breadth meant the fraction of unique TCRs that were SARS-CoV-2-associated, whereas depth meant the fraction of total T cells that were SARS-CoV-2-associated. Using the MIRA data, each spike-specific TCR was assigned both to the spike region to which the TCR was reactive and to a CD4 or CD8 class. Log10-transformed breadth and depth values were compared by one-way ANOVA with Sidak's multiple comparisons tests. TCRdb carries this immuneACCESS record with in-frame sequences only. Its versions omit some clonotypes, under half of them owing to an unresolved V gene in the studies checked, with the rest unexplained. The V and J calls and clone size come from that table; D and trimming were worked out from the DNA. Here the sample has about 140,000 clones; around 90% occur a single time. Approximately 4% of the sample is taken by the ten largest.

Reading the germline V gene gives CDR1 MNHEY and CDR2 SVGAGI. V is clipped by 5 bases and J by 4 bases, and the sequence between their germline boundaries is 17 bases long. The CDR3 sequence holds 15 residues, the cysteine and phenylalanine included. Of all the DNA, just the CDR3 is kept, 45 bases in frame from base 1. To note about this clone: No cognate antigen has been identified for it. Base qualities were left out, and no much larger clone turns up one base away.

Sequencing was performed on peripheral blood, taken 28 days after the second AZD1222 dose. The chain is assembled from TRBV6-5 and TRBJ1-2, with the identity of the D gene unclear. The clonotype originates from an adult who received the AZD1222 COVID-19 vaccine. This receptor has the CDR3 CASSTPLGSLYGYTF. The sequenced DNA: TGTGCCAGCAGTACCCCTTTGGGCAGTCTCTATGGCTACACCTTC.